This TCR beta chain was observed in a study of OX40 agonist ivuxolimab in advanced cancers. Using immunoSEQ multiplex PCR, the repertoire was profiled, and TCRdb retains in-frame clones only, with some absent. Here the sample spans 65,000 to 90,000 clones, about 90% being singletons. This CDR3 is built from 15 residues. In germline, CDR1 is MNHEY, CDR2 SVGAGI. Between the trimmed V and J ends, which lost 2 bases and 3 bases, there was a span of 13 bases. The TCR originated in an adult with an advanced solid tumor such as melanoma, head and neck, liver or kidney cancer. The specimen comprised CD4+ or CD8+ T cells sorted from blood, sampled in a trial of the OX40 agonist ivuxolimab. The chain carries TRBV6-5 and TRBJ1-1; D might be TRBD1 (5 bases). Written as DNA, the CDR3 is TGTGCCAGCAGTTACGGTCCGGGGGAAGACACTGAAGCTTTCTTT. This codes for CASSYGPGEDTEAFF.